The 9 T cell receptor beta chains presented below share a single source sample, sequenced in a study of blood T cell repertoires in COVID-19. Profiled with immunoSEQ multiplex PCR; TCRdb holds only in-frame clones, not every one. The data contain 80,000 to 100,000 clones, around 87% of them singletons. The source material was peripheral blood. The source is a woman between 45 and 60 years old with active or convalescent COVID-19.

This chain uses TRBV6-2 or TRBV6-3 with TRBJ2-6; D possibly corresponds to TRBD2 (5 bases). The V end lost 4 bases, the J end lost 4 bases, and 8 bases lay between the germline ends. This CDR3 has 14 amino acids. CDR1 MNHEY and CDR2 SVGEGT come from the germline V gene. CDR3 sequence (DNA): TGTGCCAGCAGTTCGGGATCCGGGGCCAACGTCCTGACTTTC. This codes for CASSSGSGANVLTF.

The genes are TRBV5-4 and TRBJ2-3, with D possibly matching TRBD2 (8 bases). Germline V gene sequence: CDR1 SGHNT, CDR2 YYREEE (reference sequence). CDR3 length: 15 residues. V shed 4 bases and J shed 7 bases, with 19 bases lying between them. CDR3 region: CASSGGGRGGNTQYF. DNA of the CDR3: TGTGCCAGCAGCGGCGGGGGGCGAGGGGGCAATACGCAGTATTTT.

The rearrangement uses TRBV4-3 and TRBJ1-1; D possibly corresponds to TRBD1 (6 bases). Germline CDR1 and CDR2: LGHNA and YSLEER. Trimming left V 4 bases short and J 4 bases short, with 19 bases between. The CDR3 consists of 16 residues. For the CDR3, the DNA is TGCGCCAGCAGCCGCCAAGCTACAGGGTCGGGCACTGAAGCTTTCTTT. The encoded protein is CASSRQATGSGTEAFF.

In nucleotides, the CDR3 is TGTGCCAGCAGTCCCCGACTAGCGGGGGAGCAGTTCTTC. Its protein is CASSPRLAGEQFF. This sequence joins TRBV12-3 or TRBV12-4 and TRBJ2-1; 11 nucleotides agree with TRBD2. Trimming cost V 5 bases and J 10 bases; bases outside gene matches: 4. This CDR3 region has 13 residues.

The chain couples TRBV27 to TRBJ1-1; no firm D call. The V gene lost 10 bases and the J gene lost 5 bases, with 11 bases spanning the gap. In germline, CDR1 is MNHEY, CDR2 SMNVEV (reference sequence). This CDR3 comprises 11 residues. Here the CDR3 DNA reads TGTGCCATTATCTCAGATACTGAAGCTTTCTTT. Translation: CAIISDTEAFF.

The CDR3 DNA reads as TGTGCCAGCAGTTACGGGTGGGGGCAGTGGTACGAGCAGTACTTC. Protein: CASSYGWGQWYEQYF. The chain is built from TRBV6-6 and TRBJ2-7; D may be TRBD1 (6 bases). The CDR3 loop spans 15 amino acids. The V and J ends lost 2 bases and 4 bases respectively, with 15 bases between them. The germline V gene has CDR1 MNHNY and CDR2 SVGAGI (reference sequence).

The sample holds one count of this clone. The rearrangement uses TRBV7-2 and TRBJ2-1; D is uncertain. Trimming shortened V by 0 bases and J by 13 bases, and 10 bases separated the two germline ends. The V gene's germline CDR1 is SGHTA and CDR2 FQGNSA. The CDR3 length is 12 residues. CDR3 region: CASSLALAPQFF. The CDR3 DNA sequence: TGTGCCAGCAGCTTAGCGCTGGCCCCACAGTTCTTC.

This clone was observed a handful of times. This chain connects TRBV10-3 to TRBJ1-6; TRBD1 agrees at 7 bases. The CDR3 sequence is 15 residues long. CDR1 is ENHRY and CDR2 is SYGVKD in the germline V gene. Unmatched junction bases numbered 7, after V lost 3 bases and J lost 8 bases. The CDR3 DNA reads TGTGCCATCAGTGAACTCGACAGGGTCGATTCACCCCTCCACTTT. Its protein is CAISELDRVDSPLHF.

This clone was counted a single time. The chain couples TRBV6-6 to TRBJ2-3, with 7 bases lining up with TRBD2. From germline, CDR1 is MNHNY and CDR2 SVGAGI (reference sequence). The CDR3 has 14 residues. Trimming cost V 2 bases and J 1 base; bases outside gene matches: 0. This CDR3 is CASSYAGGTDTQYF. In nucleotides, the CDR3 is TGTGCCAGCAGTTACGCGGGGGGCACAGATACGCAGTATTTT.